One sample yielded the 14 T cell receptor beta chains listed below, sequenced in a study of blood T cell repertoires in COVID-19. Measured with immunoSEQ multiplex PCR; TCRdb has only the in-frame clones, and not every one. The repertoire holds around 700,000 clones, about nine tenths seen once, with under 0.3% in the top ten. The specimen sequenced was peripheral blood. The source is a woman younger than 30 with acute or convalescent COVID-19.

The table lists this clone with a count of one. The chain recombines TRBV3-1 (or the pseudogene TRBV3-2) with TRBJ1-2; 9 bases agree with TRBD1. There are 17 residues in the CDR3. V shed 3 bases and J 6 bases; nucleotides not matched to a gene: 14. Germline CDR1 LGHDT, CDR2 YNNKEL (reference sequence). CDR3 sequence reads: CASSQAGTGMWEDGYTF. The CDR3, as DNA: TGTGCCAGCAGCCAGGCCGGGACAGGGATGTGGGAAGATGGCTACACCTTC.

V gene TRBV4-2 combines with J gene TRBJ2-7; the D gene is possibly TRBD2 (7 bases). Germline CDR1 reads LGHNA; CDR2 reads YNFKEQ. This CDR3 spans 16 amino acids. The germline V and J ends were trimmed by 4 bases and 4 bases, with 20 bases remaining between them. The CDR3 nucleotides read TGTGCCAGCAGCCCCGCCAGGGGAGGGTCAGTTTACGAGCAGTACTTC. This sequence encodes CASSPARGGSVYEQYF.

This chain joins TRBV7-2 and TRBJ1-5; 7 bases agree with TRBD1. The CDR3 totals 14 residues. V shed 2 bases, J shed 4 bases, and the junction held 2 bases outside the gene matches. Germline-derived CDR1 and CDR2 are SGHTA and FQGNSA. The CDR3 DNA is TGTGCCAGCAGCTTACCACAGGGGAATCAGCCCCAGCATTTT. This codes for CASSLPQGNQPQHF.

The rearrangement uses TRBV10-1 and TRBJ2-7; tentatively, D is TRBD1 (6 bases). Germline CDR1 WNHNN, CDR2 SYGVQD (reference sequence). The V and J ends lost 2 bases and 4 bases respectively, with 18 bases between them. The CDR3 spans 16 residues. The DNA of the CDR3 is TGCGCCAGCAGTGAGACAGGGTCTCCCACGCAATACGAGCAGTACTTC. Translated: CASSETGSPTQYEQYF.

The chain recombines TRBV15 with TRBJ1-2; 7 nucleotides agree with TRBD1. Germline V gene lookup returns CDR1 LNHNV and CDR2 YYDKDF (reference sequence). The V gene end was trimmed by 5 bases and the J gene end by 1 base; junction bases not matched to a gene: 10. This CDR3 contains 16 residues. The CDR3 DNA sequence: TGTGCCACCAGCTCTTCCGGGACAGTTATTAACTATGGCTACACCTTC. Translation gives CATSSSGTVINYGYTF. Filled out from reference TRBV15 and TRBJ1-2, the complete variable domain reads DAMVIQNPRYQVTQFGKPVTLSCSQTLNHNVMYWYQQKSSQAPKLLFHYYDKDFNNEADTPDNFQSRRPNTSFCFLDIRSPGLGDTAMYLCATSSSGTVINYGYTFGSGTRLTVV.

The chain combines TRBV28 with TRBJ1-5; weak D call: TRBD1 (6 bases). CDR1 is MDHEN, CDR2 SYDVKM, per germline. V was clipped by 6 bases and J by 5 bases, with 17 bases between them. This CDR3 region has 15 residues. The DNA for the CDR3 is TGTGCCAGCAGCGATGCAGGGGACGGATATCAGCCCCAGCATTTT. Its protein product is CASSDAGDGYQPQHF.

The chain recombines TRBV14 with TRBJ2-7, with 7 nucleotides matching TRBD1. This CDR3 has 14 residues. The V gene's germline CDR1 is SGHDN and CDR2 FVKESK. V lost 1 base and J lost 7; bases outside the gene matches: 7. The CDR3 protein is CASSQGQGWEEQYF. The CDR3, as DNA: TGTGCCAGCAGCCAAGGACAGGGTTGGGAAGAGCAGTACTTC.

The DNA for the CDR3 is TGTGCCAGCCGGCGGGACAGCCTGAACACTGAAGCTTTCTTT. This sequence encodes CASRRDSLNTEAFF. V and J are TRBV6-5 and TRBJ1-1; 7 bases match TRBD1. J gave up 0 bases and V 8 bases, and 6 bases lay outside the gene matches. In germline, CDR1 is MNHEY, CDR2 SVGAGI. This CDR3 is 14 amino acids long.

This chain uses TRBV12-3 or TRBV12-4 with TRBJ1-2; maybe TRBD1 (6 bases). This CDR3 has 13 residues. The V end lost 4 bases, the J end lost 4 bases, and 10 bases lay between the germline ends. The CDR3 protein is CASSYGQSYGYTF. DNA of the CDR3: TGTGCCAGCAGTTATGGACAGTCCTATGGCTACACCTTC.

The rearrangement links TRBV29-1 to TRBJ1-2, with D possibly TRBD1 on 6 matching bases. Germline V CDR1 and CDR2: SQVTM, ANQGSEA. V was cut by 5 bases and J by 10 bases, with 17 bases left in between. The CDR3 sequence is 12 residues long. CDR3 amino acids: CSVPDRSGVYTF. The CDR3 region has the DNA TGCAGCGTTCCCGACAGGTCGGGTGTCTACACCTTC. Drawing the rest from reference TRBV29-1 and TRBJ1-2, the complete variable domain is SAVISQKPSRDICQRGTSLTIQCQVDSQVTMMFWYRQQPGQSLTLIATANQGSEATYESGFVIDKFPISRPNLTFSTLTVSNMSPEDSSIYLCSVPDRSGVYTFGSGTRLTVV.

The gene calls are TRBV3-1 (or the pseudogene TRBV3-2) and TRBJ2-4; 16 bases are shared with TRBD2. V lost 3 bases, J lost 2 bases, and 4 bases stayed unmatched. The CDR3 sequence is 18 residues long. CDR1 LGHDT and CDR2 YNNKEL come from the germline V gene (reference sequence). CDR3 residues: CASSQGLAGGRTKNIQYF. The DNA of the CDR3 is TGTGCCAGCAGCCAGGGACTAGCGGGGGGGCGGACCAAAAACATTCAGTACTTC.

The chain employs TRBV6-5 and TRBJ2-7, with 8 bases that match TRBD1. This CDR3 spans 14 amino acids. Unmatched junction bases numbered 4, after V lost 6 bases and J lost 0 bases. CDR1 is MNHEY and CDR2 is SVGAGI in the germline V gene. The CDR3: CASRGTGPSYEQYF. In DNA, the CDR3 is TGTGCCAGCAGAGGGACAGGTCCCTCCTACGAGCAGTACTTC.

In its sample, this clone was seen a few times. The chain links TRBV5-4 to TRBJ1-2; D gene uncertain. The length of the CDR3 is 12 residues. V lost 4 bases to trimming and J lost 4 bases, with 8 bases between them. Germline V gene data show CDR1 as SGHNT and CDR2 as YYREEE (reference sequence). DNA of the CDR3: TGTGCCAGCAGCACAAAATCCTATGGCTACACCTTC. Translated, it gives CASSTKSYGYTF. The full variable domain, in which reference TRBV5-4 and TRBJ1-2 provide the parts outside the CDR3, is ETGVTQSPTHLIKTRGQQVTLRCSSQSGHNTVSWYQQALGQGPQFIFQYYREEENGRGNFPPRFSGLQFPNYSSELNVNALELDDSALYLCASSTKSYGYTFGSGTRLTVV.

V usage is TRBV4-2 and J usage is TRBJ1-2, with D possibly being TRBD1 (6 bases). CDR3 length: 17 amino acids. V was trimmed by 0 bases and J by 2 bases, leaving 16 bases between them. Germline loops: CDR1 LGHNA, CDR2 YNFKEQ. As DNA, the CDR3 is TGTGCCAGCAGCCAAGAGGTCAGGGGACCCTTAAACTATGGCTACACCTTC. As protein: CASSQEVRGPLNYGYTF.